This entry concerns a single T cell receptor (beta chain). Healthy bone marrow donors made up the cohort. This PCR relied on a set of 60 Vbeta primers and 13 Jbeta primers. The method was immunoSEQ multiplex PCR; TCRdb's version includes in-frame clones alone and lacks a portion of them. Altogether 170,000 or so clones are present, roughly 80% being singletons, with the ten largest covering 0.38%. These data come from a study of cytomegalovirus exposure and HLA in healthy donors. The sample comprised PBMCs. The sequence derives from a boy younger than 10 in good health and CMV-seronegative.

CDR3 sequence: CASSSETEPGYGYTF. DNA for the CDR3: TGTGCCAGCAGCTCAGAGACGGAGCCGGGATATGGCTACACCTTC. The gene calls are TRBV21-1 and TRBJ1-2. TRBV21-1 is assigned pseudogene status. The CDR3 extends over 15 amino acids.